This TCR beta chain was captured by sequencing in a study of T-cell reconstitution after alpha-beta-depleted transplantation in children. Between the trimmed V and J ends, which lost 3 bases and 5 bases, there was a span of 14 bases. This CDR3 spans 14 amino acids. The TCRbeta library incorporated unique molecular identifiers. In TCRdb, the PCR reads were re-called with MiXCR into one record per CDR3 protein. The repertoire holds around 370,000 distinct CDR3 sequences, about 9.3% seen once, with around 2.5% in the top ten. This clonotype was picked up one time. This clone may be a read error of a much larger clone one base away.

This material consisted of PBMCs from the stem cell graft donor, taken from the stem cell graft. The TCR was taken from a human donor who donated a stem cell graft to a child with acute lymphoblastic leukemia. This chain uses TRBV12-3 or TRBV12-4 with TRBJ2-7, with D perhaps TRBD2 (6 bases). CDR3 nucleotides: TGTGCCAGCAGTTTCCGGAGGGCCCACAACGAGCAGTACTTC. The encoded protein is CASSFRRAHNEQYF.